Each of the 15 T cell receptor beta chains below was sequenced from the same sample in a study of blood T cell repertoires in COVID-19. Repertoires were generated with immunoSEQ multiplex PCR, while TCRdb's copy carries only in-frame clones and drops some. The table includes roughly 150,000 clones, 88% detected once. Sequenced: peripheral blood. These receptors were taken from a woman aged 70-85 years with acute or convalescent COVID-19.

The chain carries TRBV7-9 and TRBJ2-1; 10 nucleotides align to TRBD2. Germline-derived CDR1 and CDR2 are SEHNR and FQNEAQ (reference sequence). The CDR3 is 17 amino acids. Trimming at V came to 4 bases and at J to 5 bases, leaving 11 bases not matched to a gene. CDR3 in DNA: TGTGCCAGCAGCTCCATCGGCCTAGCGGGGGCCAACAATGAGCAGTTCTTC. As protein: CASSSIGLAGANNEQFF. Combining the CDR3 with reference TRBV7-9 and TRBJ2-1 gives the whole variable domain DTGVSQNPRHKITKRGQNVTFRCDPISEHNRLYWYRQTLGQGPEFLTYFQNEAQLEKSRLLSDRFSAERPKGSFSTLEIQRTEQGDSAMYLCASSSIGLAGANNEQFFGPGTRLTVL.

The V call is TRBV4-1, the J call TRBJ2-7; D is perhaps TRBD1 (5 bases). Germline CDR1 and CDR2: MGHRA and YSYEKL. Trimming pared 1 base from V and 1 base from J, leaving 14 bases between. The CDR3 is made up of 16 amino acids. The CDR3 region is CASSQGYPSGSYEQYV. CDR3 DNA sequence: TGCGCCAGCAGCCAAGGGTACCCCTCAGGGTCCTACGAGCAGTACGTC.

The rearrangement joins TRBV18 to TRBJ1-2, with D unresolved. The CDR3 runs to 13 residues. V lost 6 bases and J lost 8, with 16 bases in between. Germline CDR1 reads KGHSH; CDR2 reads LQKENI. CDR3 sequence: CASSSTGAGGYTF. CDR3 bases: TGTGCCAGCTCGTCGACGGGAGCGGGAGGCTACACCTTC.

CDR3 nucleotide sequence: TGTGCCAGCAGCTTGTTGGGACAGGGAAGGGATGGCTACACCTTC. This encodes CASSLLGQGRDGYTF. The rearrangement links TRBV7-9 to TRBJ1-2; 9 positions match TRBD1. With V trimmed by 3 bases and J by 6 bases, 8 bases remained unmatched. This CDR3 is built from 15 residues. The germline V gene encodes CDR1 SEHNR and CDR2 FQNEAQ (reference sequence).

The rearrangement uses TRBV28 and TRBJ1-1; possibly TRBD1 for D (5 bases). The CDR3 loop spans 16 amino acids. Germline loops: CDR1 MDHEN, CDR2 SYDVKM. V was clipped by 6 bases and J by 0 bases, with 17 bases between them. CDR3 sequence: CASRSVSGRMNTEAFF. CDR3 nucleotides: TGTGCCAGCAGATCGGTGTCAGGGAGGATGAACACTGAAGCTTTCTTT. The variable domain in full, completed from reference TRBV28 and TRBJ1-1, reads DVKVTQSSRYLVKRTGEKVFLECVQDMDHENMFWYRQDPGLGLRLIYFSYDVKMKEKGDIPEGYSVSREKKERFSLILESASTNQTSMYLCASRSVSGRMNTEAFFGQGTRLTVV.

The chain couples TRBV6-6 to TRBJ1-5; the D is unclear. Germline V gives CDR1 MNHNY, CDR2 SVGAGI (reference sequence). Between the trimmed V and J ends, which lost 7 bases and 0 bases, there was a span of 7 bases. This CDR3 is 13 amino acids long. The CDR3 reads CASIDNSNQPQHF. DNA for the CDR3: TGTGCCAGCATCGACAATAGCAATCAGCCCCAGCATTTT.

The gene calls are TRBV2 and TRBJ1-5; 7 nucleotides align to TRBD1. Germline V gene lookup returns CDR1 SNHLY and CDR2 FYNNEI. The V gene end was trimmed by 4 bases and the J gene end by 6 bases; junction bases not matched to a gene: 9. The CDR3 length is 15 residues. CDR3 sequence: CASSGQGVGSQPQHF. The CDR3, as DNA: TGTGCCAGCAGTGGGCAGGGGGTAGGTAGTCAGCCCCAGCATTTT.

The genes are TRBV5-5 and TRBJ1-1, with TRBD1 matching over 7 bases. CDR3 size: 13 residues. Unmatched junction bases numbered 5, after V lost 2 bases and J lost 7 bases. In germline, CDR1 is SGHKS, CDR2 YYEKEE (reference sequence). The CDR3 DNA sequence: TGTGCCAGCAGCTTCGACGGGGACAGTGAAGCTTTCTTT. It translates to CASSFDGDSEAFF.

V gene TRBV5-1 combines with J gene TRBJ2-7; possibly TRBD2 for D (5 bases). The germline CDR1 and CDR2 sequences are SGHRS and YFSETQ. This CDR3 is built from 15 residues. The V end was cut by 0 bases, the J end by 2 bases, with 12 bases between. CDR3 nucleotides: TGCGCCAGCAGCTTGGAGGCAGGAGGTCCCTACGAGCAGTACTTC. This sequence encodes CASSLEAGGPYEQYF.

The V gene is TRBV29-1, the J gene TRBJ1-4, with D maybe TRBD1 (6 bases). The CDR3 contains 15 residues. V dropped 6 bases and J dropped 0 bases, with 14 bases sitting between them. CDR1 is SQVTM and CDR2 is ANQGSEA in the germline V gene. The chain's CDR3 is CSVKGHTSTNEKLFF. CDR3 sequence (DNA): TGCAGCGTCAAGGGACATACATCAACTAATGAAAAACTGTTTTTT. Based on the CDR3 plus reference TRBV29-1 and TRBJ1-4, the full variable domain is SAVISQKPSRDICQRGTSLTIQCQVDSQVTMMFWYRQQPGQSLTLIATANQGSEATYESGFVIDKFPISRPNLTFSTLTVSNMSPEDSSIYLCSVKGHTSTNEKLFFGSGTQLSVL.

This chain links TRBV12-3 or TRBV12-4 with TRBJ1-3; no reliable D call. The germline V and J ends were trimmed by 2 bases and 4 bases, with 3 bases remaining between them. The CDR3 is 12 amino acids. The DNA for the CDR3 is TGTGCCAGCAGTTTAAGCGGAAACACCATATATTTT. The encoded protein is CASSLSGNTIYF.

The J gene is TRBJ1-6, the V gene TRBV24-1, with D tentatively TRBD1 (5 bases). The CDR3 runs to 16 residues. The germline V gene encodes CDR1 KGHDR and CDR2 SFDVKD. V was shortened by 7 bases and J by 8 bases, with 20 bases between the two germline ends. For the CDR3, the DNA is TGTGCCACCAGGGCGGGGCCTCTTAGAGGGGATTCACCCCTCCACTTT. Its translation is CATRAGPLRGDSPLHF.

V is TRBV5-6 and J is TRBJ2-5; D perhaps matches TRBD1 (5 bases). Trimming pared 1 base from V and 1 base from J, leaving 8 bases between. Germline loops: CDR1 SGHDT, CDR2 YYEEEE. The CDR3 contains 14 residues. DNA of the CDR3: TGTGCCAGCAGCTTGTACAGGACCCAAGAGACCCAGTACTTC. Its protein product is CASSLYRTQETQYF.

The V gene is TRBV10-3, the J gene TRBJ2-1, with 9 bases identical to TRBD1. The length of the CDR3 is 14 residues. J gave up 4 bases and V 8 bases, and 6 bases lay outside the gene matches. CDR1 ENHRY and CDR2 SYGVKD come from the germline V gene. CDR3 amino acids: CAIRQGEVYNEQFF. The CDR3 DNA reads TGTGCCATCCGACAGGGGGAGGTGTACAATGAGCAGTTCTTC.

The genes are TRBV25-1 and TRBJ1-2; 8 bases agree with TRBD1. Germline V gene lookup returns CDR1 MGHDK and CDR2 SYGVNS. The CDR3 consists of 14 residues. J lost 8 bases, V lost 6 bases, and 11 bases had no gene match. This CDR3 reads CASRRTGNTMGYTF. The CDR3 bases are TGTGCCAGCAGAAGGACAGGGAATACTATGGGCTACACCTTC.